The 10 T cell receptor beta chains presented below share a single source sample, sequenced in a study of blood T cells in healthy people across ages. Using a J-beta primer mix together with a sample-barcoded 5' primer, a second PCR was run for roughly 7 to 12 cycles. TCRdb independently ran MiXCR on the 5' RACE reads; one entry per CDR3 protein. This table has approximately 830,000 distinct CDR3 sequences, less than 80% appearing once. The source material was blood. The receptors derive from a young man in good health.

This CDR3 reads CASGLGTGLREQYF. DNA of the CDR3: TGTGCCAGCGGGTTGGGGACAGGGCTCCGGGAGCAGTACTTC. The chain joins TRBV28 to TRBJ2-5; 9 nucleotides agree with TRBD1. The CDR3 extends over 14 amino acids. Germline CDR1 is MDHEN and CDR2 is SYDVKM. Unmatched junction bases numbered 15, after V lost 8 bases and J lost 11 bases.

The rearrangement uses TRBV7-9 and TRBJ2-7; 7 bases are shared with TRBD1. The J segment lost 10 bases and the V segment lost 4 bases, leaving 10 bases of the junction unmatched. CDR3 length: 13 amino acids. CDR1 and CDR2 (germline): SEHNR, FQNEAQ (reference sequence). The DNA of the CDR3 is TGTGCCAGCAGCTCTGGGACAGCAAAGCCCCAGTACTTC. This gives the protein CASSSGTAKPQYF.

This chain links TRBV6-2 or TRBV6-3 with TRBJ2-5, with D possibly being TRBD2 (6 bases). The J call may be wrong; the DNA end is better matched by TRBJ2-7. CDR3 size: 17 residues. The germline CDR1 and CDR2 sequences are MNHEY and SVGEGT. The CDR3 sequence: CASSYELFRDFTYEQYF. DNA of the CDR3: TGTGCCAGCAGTTACGAACTCTTCCGGGACTTTACCTACGAGCAGTACTTC.

There are many counts of this clonotype. This sequence joins TRBV28 and TRBJ1-2, with D maybe TRBD1 (5 bases). Germline-derived CDR1 and CDR2 are MDHEN and SYDVKM. The CDR3 is 15 amino acids. V was cut by 6 bases and J by 1 base, with 15 bases left in between. CDR3 amino acids: CASRTPGRSNYGYTF. The DNA for the CDR3 is TGTGCCAGCAGGACCCCGGGACGGAGTAACTATGGCTACACCTTC.

This chain uses TRBV12-1 with TRBJ2-7; the table's D call TRBD1 went unverified against the DNA. TRBV12-1 is flagged as a pseudogene. This CDR3 region has 15 residues. CDR3 bases: TGTGCCAGCCGTCTCGGAGGGGGCGATTCCTACGAGCAGTACTTC. It translates to CASRLGGGDSYEQYF.

The chain is built from TRBV6-5 and TRBJ2-1, with 10 bases aligning to TRBD1. Trimming removed 2 bases from V and 5 bases from J; junction bases left unmatched: 6. Per germline, CDR1 MNHEY and CDR2 SVGAGI. The CDR3 has 16 residues. The CDR3 sequence: CASSYRWTGGDNEQFF. For the CDR3, the DNA is TGTGCCAGCAGTTACCGTTGGACAGGGGGGGACAATGAGCAGTTCTTC.

This clonotype was observed a handful of times. This chain links TRBV29-1 with TRBJ2-5, with TRBD1 matching 12 bases. CDR1 is SQVTM and CDR2 is ANQGSEA in the germline V gene. The CDR3 loop spans 12 amino acids. The ends lost 5 bases at V and 11 bases at J; junction bases unmatched: 6. The CDR3 here is CSVMGQGAWQYF. The CDR3 bases are TGCAGCGTTATGGGACAGGGGGCTTGGCAGTACTTC.

The rearrangement links TRBV29-1 to TRBJ2-7, with TRBD2 matching 9 bases. The germline gives CDR1 SQVTM, CDR2 ANQGSEA. This CDR3 is built from 18 residues. Trimming took 0 bases from V and 4 from J; bases not matched to a gene: 16. In DNA form, the CDR3 reads TGCAGCGTTGAAGATACAAACTTCGGACGAGCGGGAGGATACGAGCAGTACTTC. This sequence encodes CSVEDTNFGRAGGYEQYF.

The rearrangement links TRBV2 to TRBJ1-5; D gene ambiguous. The V end was cut by 11 bases, the J end by 6 bases, with 11 bases between. CDR3 size: 11 residues. Germline V CDR1 and CDR2: SNHLY, FYNNEI. The CDR3 region has the DNA TGTGCCGGCACGGATAGTCAGCCCCAGCATTTT. It codes for CAGTDSQPQHF.

The J gene is TRBJ2-7, the V gene TRBV10-3; D call uncertain. V was pared by 3 bases and J by 3 bases, with 9 bases between. The CDR3 loop spans 13 amino acids. Per germline, CDR1 ENHRY and CDR2 SYGVKD. The chain's CDR3 is CAISETPNYEQYF. The CDR3 nucleotides are TGTGCCATCAGTGAAACCCCCAACTACGAGCAGTACTTC.